These 22 T cell receptor beta chains share one sample of origin, sequenced in a study of T-cell memory formation after mild COVID-19. From the 5' RACE reads, TCRdb called clonotypes with MiXCR, one entry per CDR3 protein. The profile shows tens of thousands of distinct CDR3 sequences, about 16% of them singletons. Sequencing used PBMCs or a T cell subset sorted from them (not recorded which). The source is a man aged 18 to 35 who had mild COVID-19 (a few samples of this study predate the infection). Cell type and time point are not known.

There are a few counts of this clonotype. The J gene is TRBJ2-5, the V gene TRBV7-7; TRBD2 agrees at 7 bases. Germline CDR1 and CDR2: SSHAT and FNYEAQ (reference sequence). The CDR3 contains 14 residues. The trim removed 4 bases at V and 2 bases at J, leaving 4 bases unmatched. CDR3 in DNA: TGTGCCAGCAGCTCCCGAGCGGGGCAAGAGACCCAGTACTTC. It translates to CASSSRAGQETQYF.

The V gene is TRBV29-1, the J gene TRBJ2-2; D gene ambiguous. The CDR3 covers 14 residues. The V gene lost 4 bases and the J gene lost 0 bases, with 9 bases spanning the gap. Germline V lookup: CDR1 SQVTM, CDR2 ANQGSEA. The CDR3 spells CSVVPDPNTGELFF. The CDR3 DNA sequence: TGCAGCGTTGTCCCCGATCCGAACACCGGGGAGCTGTTTTTT.

The V and J genes are TRBV25-1 and TRBJ1-4; no reliable D call. Germline V gives CDR1 MGHDK, CDR2 SYGVNS. V gave up 1 base and J gave up 10 bases, with 13 bases separating them. The CDR3 totals 14 residues. The CDR3 is CASSELGRPGKLFF. The DNA for the CDR3 is TGTGCCAGCAGTGAATTGGGGAGGCCTGGAAAACTGTTTTTT.

In this sample, this clonotype turned up a few times. This sequence joins TRBV7-8 and TRBJ2-2; D might be TRBD2 (8 bases). Trimming cost V 7 bases and J 4 bases, with 16 bases left between them. The CDR3 contains 15 residues. Germline CDR1 reads SGHVS; CDR2 reads FQNEAQ. DNA of the CDR3: TGTGCCAGCAAGGGGGCGGGGGGCGCCACCGGGGAGCTGTTTTTT. Translating it yields CASKGAGGATGELFF.

This clonotype was recorded a few times. The chain recombines TRBV7-6 with TRBJ2-5; tentatively, D is TRBD1 or TRBD2 (6 bases each). Germline V gene data show CDR1 as SGHVS and CDR2 as FNYEAQ. V was cut by 0 bases and J by 5 bases, with 16 bases left in between. This CDR3 is 16 amino acids long. The CDR3 DNA follows: TGTGCCAGCAGCTTAGCGCAAGGGGGAGGTTGGGAGACCCAGTACTTC. Translating it yields CASSLAQGGGWETQYF.

The chain employs TRBV6-6 and TRBJ2-1, with 8 bases fitting TRBD2. V trimming: 4 bases; J trimming: 9 bases; junction bases outside the gene matches: 2. Looked up from germline, CDR1 is MNHNY and CDR2 is SVGAGI (reference sequence). The CDR3 spans 12 residues. CDR3 sequence: CASSFLAGEQFF. As DNA, the CDR3 is TGTGCCAGCAGTTTTCTAGCGGGTGAGCAGTTCTTC.

The genes are TRBV3-2 and TRBJ1-1. TRBV3-2 is described as a pseudogene. CDR3 length: 16 residues. This CDR3 reads CASSQADPDGSTEAFF. Written as DNA, the CDR3 is TGTGCCAGCAGCCAAGCCGATCCGGACGGGAGTACTGAAGCTTTCTTT.

The chain couples TRBV2 to TRBJ1-5, with TRBD1 identical over 7 bases. Germline loops: CDR1 SNHLY, CDR2 FYNNEI. Trimming removed 7 bases from V and 4 bases from J; junction bases left unmatched: 10. The CDR3 loop spans 15 amino acids. CDR3 region: CASKITGTVNQPQHF. The CDR3 nucleotides are TGTGCCAGCAAAATTACCGGGACAGTAAATCAGCCCCAGCATTTT. The full variable domain, rest sourced from reference TRBV2 and TRBJ1-5, is EPEVTQTPSHQVTQMGQEVILRCVPISNHLYFYWYRQILGQKVEFLVSFYNNEISEKSEIFDDQFSVERPDGSNFTLKIRSTKLEDSAMYFCASKITGTVNQPQHFGDGTRLSIL.

The J gene is TRBJ1-1, the V gene TRBV9; D remains unclear. Deletions cut 0 bases from V and 0 bases from J, with 9 bases between. CDR1 is SGDLS, CDR2 YYNGEE, per germline. This CDR3 spans 15 amino acids. The CDR3 bases are TGTGCCAGCAGCGTAGTAACGGGTATGAACACTGAAGCTTTCTTT. Its protein product is CASSVVTGMNTEAFF.

This clonotype was seen a handful of times. The chain carries TRBV6-2 or TRBV6-3 and TRBJ1-2; tentative D call: TRBD1 (5 bases). The length of the CDR3 is 14 residues. Per the germline V gene, CDR1 is MNHEY and CDR2 is SVGEGT. Between the trimmed V and J ends, which lost 4 bases and 4 bases, there was a span of 13 bases. Here the CDR3 reads CASSSPVGTYGYTF. CDR3 bases: TGTGCCAGCAGTTCCCCAGTCGGGACCTATGGCTACACCTTC.

This clonotype appeared a few times. The chain employs TRBV7-3 and TRBJ2-3; D possibly corresponds to TRBD1 (6 bases). The CDR3 runs 14 residues. Trimming took 4 bases from V and 2 from J, leaving 10 bases between them. Germline lookup yields CDR1 SGHTA and CDR2 FQGTGA. DNA for the CDR3: TGTGCCAGCAGCTCGACAGGATACACAGATACGCAGTATTTT. Translated: CASSSTGYTDTQYF. Drawing the rest from reference TRBV7-3 and TRBJ2-3, the complete variable domain is GAGVSQTPSNKVTEKGKYVELRCDPISGHTALYWYRQSLGQGPEFLIYFQGTGAADDSGLPNDRFFAVRPEGSVSTLKIQRTERGDSAVYLCASSSTGYTDTQYFGPGTRLTVL.

This clonotype was counted only a few times. The DNA for the CDR3 is TGTGCCAGCAGCACCCCCGGCGGGCGTGGGGCCAACGTCCTGACTTTC. Its protein product is CASSTPGGRGANVLTF. V and J are TRBV7-9 and TRBJ2-6, with TRBD2 as a possible D gene (5 bases). This CDR3 has 16 amino acids. Trimming shortened V by 5 bases and J by 3 bases, and 14 bases separated the two germline ends. The germline V gene has CDR1 SEHNR and CDR2 FQNEAQ (reference sequence).

V is TRBV29-1 and J is TRBJ1-2, with a tentative D call TRBD1 (6 bases). The V end lost 6 bases, the J end lost 0 bases, and 17 bases lay between the germline ends. This CDR3 comprises 15 residues. Germline CDR1 SQVTM, CDR2 ANQGSEA. CDR3 sequence reads: CSVTLGGQPNYGYTF. The CDR3 bases are TGCAGCGTCACTCTGGGGGGACAACCTAACTATGGCTACACCTTC.

This clonotype was recorded at least ten times. This rearrangement joins TRBV12-3 or TRBV12-4 to TRBJ1-1; perhaps TRBD1 as D (5 bases). Trimming stripped 6 bases from V and 1 base from J, with 9 bases between. There are 13 residues in the CDR3. CDR3 in amino acids: CASSRTTNTEAFF. CDR3 bases: TGTGCCAGCAGCCGGACAACGAACACTGAAGCTTTCTTT.

This clonotype was seen a few times. The chain uses TRBV9 and TRBJ2-5; D possibly corresponds to TRBD1 (6 bases). The CDR3 spans 15 residues. The ends were cut back, 4 bases at V and 4 bases at J, with 17 bases in the middle. From germline, CDR1 is SGDLS and CDR2 YYNGEE. The chain's CDR3 is CASSSPVGALETQYF. The CDR3 region has the DNA TGTGCCAGCAGCTCCCCGGTGGGGGCCTTAGAGACCCAGTACTTC.

V gene TRBV27 combines with J gene TRBJ2-1; 10 bases are shared with TRBD2. The length of the CDR3 is 15 residues. Germline assignment: CDR1 MNHEY and CDR2 SMNVEV (reference sequence). V gave up 4 bases and J gave up 7 bases; unmatched junction bases: 7. The CDR3 DNA is TGTGCCAGCAGTTCCGGGACTAGCGTGTGGAATGAGCAGTTCTTC. Encoded protein: CASSSGTSVWNEQFF.

This clonotype turned up a few times. The chain uses TRBV5-1 and TRBJ2-2, with 7 bases fitting TRBD1. V gave up 4 bases and J gave up 4 bases; unmatched junction bases: 4. This CDR3 has 14 amino acids. Germline lookup yields CDR1 SGHRS and CDR2 YFSETQ. CDR3 sequence: CASSVGQITGELFF. DNA for the CDR3: TGCGCCAGCAGCGTGGGACAGATCACCGGGGAGCTGTTTTTT.

CDR3 DNA sequence: TGTGCCAGCAGTTACGTCGCGGGGGGTCGTGCCGGGGAGCTGTTTTTT. Protein: CASSYVAGGRAGELFF. The gene calls are TRBV6-2 or TRBV6-3 and TRBJ2-2, with 8 bases aligning to TRBD2. The trim removed 2 bases at V and 6 bases at J, leaving 8 bases unmatched. The germline gives CDR1 MNHEY, CDR2 SVGEGT. The CDR3 has 16 amino acids.

This clonotype was seen repeatedly, ten times or more. The genes are TRBV7-6 and TRBJ2-7; D is unresolved. The V gene lost 5 bases and the J gene lost 0 bases, with 8 bases spanning the gap. This CDR3 spans 13 amino acids. The germline gives CDR1 SGHVS, CDR2 FNYEAQ. For the CDR3, the DNA is TGTGCCAGCAGCGTAGGGTACTCCTACGAGCAGTACTTC. Protein sequence: CASSVGYSYEQYF.

This clonotype was observed a few times. The chain is built from TRBV7-9 and TRBJ1-6; tentatively, D is TRBD1 (5 bases). Germline CDR1 SEHNR, CDR2 FQNEAQ (reference sequence). V was cut by 5 bases and J by 8 bases, with 16 bases left in between. This CDR3 has 15 amino acids. CDR3 coding DNA: TGTGCCAGCAGCGCCCGGGGCCCTGGGGATTCACCCCTCCACTTT. Translation: CASSARGPGDSPLHF. Full variable domain (missing parts from reference TRBV7-9 and TRBJ1-6): DTGVSQNPRHKITKRGQNVTFRCDPISEHNRLYWYRQTLGQGPEFLTYFQNEAQLEKSRLLSDRFSAERPKGSFSTLEIQRTEQGDSAMYLCASSARGPGDSPLHFGNGTRLTVT.

This clonotype was counted ten times or more. This chain connects TRBV20-1 to TRBJ2-3; 10 bases map to TRBD2. The CDR3 runs 15 residues. CDR1 and CDR2 from the germline V gene are DFQATT and SNEGSKA (reference sequence). The V and J ends lost 4 bases and 5 bases, in that order; junction bases with no gene match: 9. Here the CDR3 DNA reads TGCAGTGCTAAAGAGCGGGGGGGCCTTTTAGATACGCAGTATTTT. Encoded protein: CSAKERGGLLDTQYF.

This chain connects TRBV7-9 to TRBJ2-5; a weak D match, TRBD2 (5 bases). The germline gives CDR1 SEHNR, CDR2 FQNEAQ (reference sequence). The CDR3 extends over 16 amino acids. The ends were cut back, 7 bases at V and 1 base at J, with 19 bases in the middle. In nucleotides, the CDR3 is TGTGCCAGCACCGCCACCGGGGTTGGAGTCCAAGAGACCCAGTACTTC. Residues: CASTATGVGVQETQYF.